One and the same sample provided the 26 T cell receptor beta chains below, sequenced in a study of shared clonotypes between healthy human individuals. Only in-frame clones appear in the TCRdb table, and some are missing; sequencing was by immunoSEQ multiplex PCR. Among 330,000 or so clones, around 72% were seen once, and the ten largest hold 9% to 12%. The sequenced sample consisted of memory CD4+ T cells sorted from blood. As to subset: CD45RA-negative fraction. The receptors stem from a man between 25 and 39 years old in good health.

Points on this clone: The sample has other DNA sequences that encode this CDR3 too. The chain carries TRBV19 and TRBJ1-3; D gene uncertain. CDR1 LNHDA and CDR2 SQIVND come from the germline V gene (reference sequence). V was pared by 3 bases and J by 1 base, with 7 bases between. The CDR3 runs to 14 residues. The CDR3: CASSIGQSGNTIYF. In DNA form, the CDR3 reads TGTGCCAGTAGTATCGGGCAATCTGGAAACACCATATATTTT.

A word on this clone: This sample includes further DNA sequences coding for the same CDR3. The chain carries TRBV30 and TRBJ2-7; D gene uncertain. Trimming left V 0 bases short and J 0 bases short, with 3 bases between. The CDR3 length is 12 residues. Germline V lookup: CDR1 GTSNPN, CDR2 SVGIG (reference sequence). In DNA form, the CDR3 reads TGTGCCTGGAGTGTCAGCTCCTACGAGCAGTACTTC. This gives the protein CAWSVSSYEQYF.

The CDR3 region is CAISEGLEGRQPQHF. DNA of the CDR3: TGTGCCATCAGTGAAGGTCTAGAGGGGCGCCAGCCCCAGCATTTT. This sequence joins TRBV10-3 and TRBJ1-5, with D possibly matching TRBD1 (5 bases). Trimming pared 3 bases from V and 7 bases from J, leaving 16 bases between. The CDR3 sequence is 15 residues long. Germline CDR1 and CDR2: ENHRY and SYGVKD.

The chain uses TRBV11-2 and TRBJ2-3; D remains ambiguous. Trimming left V 0 bases short and J 3 bases short, with 7 bases between. The germline CDR1 and CDR2 sequences are SGHAT and FQNNGV. This CDR3 spans 14 amino acids. In DNA, the CDR3 is TGTGCCAGCAGCTTAGATCTCGGAACAGATACGCAGTATTTT. This codes for CASSLDLGTDTQYF.

In nucleotides, the CDR3 is TGTGCCAGCCACGCCTCGAGAGTTGAAACCGGGGAGCTGTTTTTT. It specifies CASHASRVETGELFF. The V gene is TRBV5-4, the J gene TRBJ2-2, with D hard to call. The CDR3 totals 15 residues. With 7 bases removed from V and 5 bases from J, the gap between germline ends came to 18 bases. Germline V gene lookup returns CDR1 SGHNT and CDR2 YYREEE (reference sequence).

The rearrangement links TRBV12-5 to TRBJ1-1, with TRBD1 matching 11 bases. Germline CDR1 LGHNT, CDR2 FRNRAP. There are 17 residues in the CDR3. J gave up 4 bases and V 5 bases, and 12 bases lay outside the gene matches. CDR3 in DNA: TGTGCTAGTGGTCACGGACAGGGGGCTGGAGTTGGCACTGAAGCTTTCTTT. It codes for CASGHGQGAGVGTEAFF.

This chain uses TRBV5-1 with TRBJ2-3, with TRBD2 identical over 10 bases. From germline, CDR1 is SGHRS and CDR2 YFSETQ. The CDR3 loop spans 13 amino acids. The V segment lost 8 bases and the J segment 6 bases; nucleotides outside the gene matches: 6. The CDR3 protein is CASEAGGMDTQYF. DNA for the CDR3: TGCGCCAGTGAAGCGGGAGGGATGGATACGCAGTATTTT.

The CDR3 spells CASSLGRQGSLSYGYTF. The DNA of the CDR3 is TGCGCCAGCAGCTTGGGGCGACAGGGGAGCCTTTCCTATGGCTACACCTTC. V gene TRBV5-1 combines with J gene TRBJ1-2, with 8 positions matching TRBD1. V dropped 0 bases and J dropped 4; count of bases not matched to a gene: 11. Germline V CDR1 and CDR2: SGHRS, YFSETQ. The CDR3 loop spans 17 amino acids.

The chain uses TRBV9 and TRBJ2-2; D gene unclear. Trimming removed 0 bases at V and 1 base at J, with 13 bases between. This CDR3 has 17 residues. Germline V gene sequence: CDR1 SGDLS, CDR2 YYNGEE. The CDR3 loop reads CASSVAAAALNTGELFF. The CDR3 region has the DNA TGTGCCAGCAGCGTAGCTGCGGCAGCGCTGAACACCGGGGAGCTGTTTTTT.

The rearrangement links TRBV6-5 to TRBJ2-3, with D perhaps TRBD1 (5 bases). The germline V gene encodes CDR1 MNHEY and CDR2 SVGAGI. There are 13 residues in the CDR3. The V end was cut by 6 bases, the J end by 0 bases, with 7 bases between. CDR3: CASRTVSTDTQYF. The CDR3 coding sequence is TGTGCCAGCAGGACAGTTAGCACAGATACGCAGTATTTT.

The chain carries TRBV19 and TRBJ2-1, with TRBD2 identical over 11 bases. CDR1 is LNHDA and CDR2 is SQIVND in the germline V gene (reference sequence). V lost 3 bases to trimming and J lost 8 bases; unmatched junction nucleotides: 9. This CDR3 spans 16 amino acids. CDR3 in DNA: TGTGCCAGTAGTATTTTAGCTAGCGGGAGGTACGATGAGCAGTTCTTC. This gives the protein CASSILASGRYDEQFF.

The chain carries TRBV5-1 and TRBJ2-1; TRBD2 is a possible D gene (5 bases). Trimming left V 7 bases short and J 8 bases short, with 16 bases between. The CDR3 covers 13 residues. Germline V lookup: CDR1 SGHRS, CDR2 YFSETQ. In nucleotides, the CDR3 is TGCGCCAGCGGGAACCTCGGGGATTATGAGCAGTTCTTC. The encoded protein is CASGNLGDYEQFF.

The chain carries TRBV9 and TRBJ1-1; 7 bases map to TRBD1. The CDR3 has 15 residues. Germline trimming cut 2 bases from V and 3 bases from J; bases unmatched to any gene: 7. CDR1 and CDR2 (germline): SGDLS, YYNGEE. The CDR3, as DNA: TGTGCCAGCAGCGTTACAGGGGTGCGGGACACTGAAGCTTTCTTT. Amino acid sequence: CASSVTGVRDTEAFF.

There are a few counts of this clone. CDR3: CASSVASDQPQHF. In DNA, the CDR3 is TGTGCCAGCAGCGTAGCGTCTGATCAGCCCCAGCATTTT. The chain links TRBV9 to TRBJ1-5; D not resolved. Germline V gene lookup returns CDR1 SGDLS and CDR2 YYNGEE. CDR3 length equals 13 residues. V shed 0 bases and J shed 5 bases, with 6 bases lying between them.

V is TRBV15 and J is TRBJ2-1; the D is unclear. The CDR3 sequence is 16 residues long. Trimming removed 2 bases from V and 5 bases from J, with 16 bases in between. CDR1 and CDR2 (germline): LNHNV, YYDKDF (reference sequence). The CDR3 sequence: CATSRLRTESDNEQFF. Here the CDR3 DNA reads TGTGCCACCAGCAGACTTAGGACGGAGTCTGACAATGAGCAGTTCTTC.

This chain links TRBV19 with TRBJ1-5; 8 nucleotides match TRBD1. The trim removed 2 bases at V and 0 bases at J, leaving 3 bases unmatched. The CDR3 contains 16 residues. Germline CDR1 is LNHDA and CDR2 is SQIVND (reference sequence). This chain's CDR3 is CASSIQGAPSNQPQHF. The CDR3 region has the DNA TGTGCCAGTAGTATACAGGGGGCACCTAGCAATCAGCCCCAGCATTTT.

The chain recombines TRBV28 with TRBJ2-7, with D possibly matching TRBD2 (6 bases). The V end was cut by 5 bases, the J end by 0 bases, with 17 bases between. This CDR3 region has 16 residues. Germline V gene data show CDR1 as MDHEN and CDR2 as SYDVKM. In nucleotides, the CDR3 is TGTGCCAGCAGTCGGCTACTAGCAGACGTCTCCTACGAGCAGTACTTC. Encoded protein: CASSRLLADVSYEQYF. Looking up the rest from reference TRBV28 and TRBJ2-7 gives the full variable domain: DVKVTQSSRYLVKRTGEKVFLECVQDMDHENMFWYRQDPGLGLRLIYFSYDVKMKEKGDIPEGYSVSREKKERFSLILESASTNQTSMYLCASSRLLADVSYEQYFGPGTRLTVT.

In regard to this clone: The same CDR3 can be traced to other DNA sequences in this sample. The CDR3 is CASSLWGGNTEAFF. The DNA for the CDR3 is TGTGCCAGCAGTTTATGGGGAGGTAACACTGAAGCTTTCTTT. The rearrangement uses TRBV28 and TRBJ1-1; D is uncertain. The CDR3 consists of 14 residues. Germline assignment: CDR1 MDHEN and CDR2 SYDVKM. With 0 bases removed from V and 2 bases from J, the gap between germline ends came to 7 bases.

V usage is TRBV28 and J usage is TRBJ2-2; 7 bases fit TRBD1. Germline CDR1 reads MDHEN; CDR2 reads SYDVKM. The CDR3 sequence is 17 residues long. With 7 bases clipped from V and 13 bases from J, the junction kept 24 bases outside the gene matches. CDR3 loop: CASTTGPHRQGLGVLFF. The CDR3 coding sequence is TGTGCCAGCACCACTGGCCCCCACAGACAGGGCCTTGGAGTGCTGTTTTTT.

This sequence joins TRBV6-5 and TRBJ1-4; possible D gene TRBD1, 6 bases. The CDR3 is 14 residues long. V lost 4 bases to trimming and J lost 3 bases, with 9 bases between them. The germline gives CDR1 MNHEY, CDR2 SVGAGI. The CDR3 DNA sequence: TGTGCCAGCAGTTTACAGGGAGCTAATGAAAAACTGTTTTTT. Residues: CASSLQGANEKLFF.

Only a few counts were recorded for this clone. This chain uses TRBV19 with TRBJ2-1; 13 bases agree with TRBD2. The V gene end was trimmed by 5 bases and the J gene end by 8 bases; junction bases not matched to a gene: 6. The CDR3 extends over 15 amino acids. CDR1 LNHDA and CDR2 SQIVND come from the germline V gene (reference sequence). The DNA of the CDR3 is TGTGCCAGTAGTGCTACTAGCGGGAGGGCCCATGAGCAGTTCTTC. It specifies CASSATSGRAHEQFF. Supplemented by reference TRBV19 and TRBJ2-1, the full variable domain reads DGGITQSPKYLFRKEGQNVTLSCEQNLNHDAMYWYRQDPGQGLRLIYYSQIVNDFQKGDIAEGYSVSREKKESFPLTVTSAQKNPTAFYLCASSATSGRAHEQFFGPGTRLTVL.

The chain uses TRBV4-3 and TRBJ2-2, with 9 bases aligning to TRBD2. Germline trimming cut 4 bases from V and 1 base from J; bases unmatched to any gene: 7. In germline, CDR1 is LGHNA, CDR2 YSLEER. CDR3 length equals 17 residues. The CDR3 DNA reads TGCGCCAGCAGCCTGGAGACTAGCGGAGTGAACACCGGGGAGCTGTTTTTT. Its protein product is CASSLETSGVNTGELFF.

This clone was recorded a few times. V gene TRBV9 combines with J gene TRBJ2-3; D ambiguous. Trimming shortened V by 0 bases and J by 0 bases, and 5 bases separated the two germline ends. Germline V gene lookup returns CDR1 SGDLS and CDR2 YYNGEE. This CDR3 region has 14 residues. The CDR3 region is CASSVDSSTDTQYF. In nucleotides, the CDR3 is TGTGCCAGCAGCGTAGATTCCAGCACAGATACGCAGTATTTT.

This clone was seen a few times. The chain employs TRBV7-2 and TRBJ2-5; D remains ambiguous. The CDR3 loop spans 12 amino acids. In germline, CDR1 is SGHTA, CDR2 FQGNSA. With 4 bases removed from V and 1 base from J, the gap between germline ends came to 4 bases. CDR3 nucleotides: TGTGCCAGCAGCTCGTTCCAAGAGACCCAGTACTTC. Translated, it gives CASSSFQETQYF.

This rearrangement joins TRBV6-9 to TRBJ2-5; TRBD1 matches 7 bases. This CDR3 has 15 amino acids. Trimming at V came to 8 bases and at J to 4 bases, leaving 13 bases not matched to a gene. Germline V gene data show CDR1 as MNHGY and CDR2 as SVAAGI. The DNA for the CDR3 is TGTGCCAGCGGTCCTAGAAAGGGGGCGGGAGAGACCCAGTACTTC. Translating it yields CASGPRKGAGETQYF.

This clone appeared a few times. The genes are TRBV11-2 and TRBJ1-1; D may be TRBD1 (6 bases). This CDR3 comprises 14 residues. Trimming pared 1 base from V and 7 bases from J, leaving 13 bases between. CDR1 is SGHAT, CDR2 FQNNGV, per germline. This CDR3 reads CASSLVRGKGEAFF. DNA for the CDR3: TGTGCCAGCAGCTTAGTCAGGGGAAAGGGTGAAGCTTTCTTT.